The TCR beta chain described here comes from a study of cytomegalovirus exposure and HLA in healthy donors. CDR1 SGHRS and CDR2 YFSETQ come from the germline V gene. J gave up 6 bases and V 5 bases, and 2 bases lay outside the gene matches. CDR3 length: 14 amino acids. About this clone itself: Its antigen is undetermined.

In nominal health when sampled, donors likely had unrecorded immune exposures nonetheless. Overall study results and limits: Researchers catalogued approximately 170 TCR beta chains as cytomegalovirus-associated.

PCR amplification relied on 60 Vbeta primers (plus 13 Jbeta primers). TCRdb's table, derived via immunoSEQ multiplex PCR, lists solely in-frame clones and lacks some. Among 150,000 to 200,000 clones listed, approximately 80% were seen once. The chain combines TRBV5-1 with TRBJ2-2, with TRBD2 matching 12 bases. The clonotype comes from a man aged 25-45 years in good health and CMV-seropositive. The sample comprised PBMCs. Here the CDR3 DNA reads TGCGCCAGCAGACTAGCGGGGGGCGCCGGGGAGCTGTTTTTT. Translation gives CASRLAGGAGELFF.